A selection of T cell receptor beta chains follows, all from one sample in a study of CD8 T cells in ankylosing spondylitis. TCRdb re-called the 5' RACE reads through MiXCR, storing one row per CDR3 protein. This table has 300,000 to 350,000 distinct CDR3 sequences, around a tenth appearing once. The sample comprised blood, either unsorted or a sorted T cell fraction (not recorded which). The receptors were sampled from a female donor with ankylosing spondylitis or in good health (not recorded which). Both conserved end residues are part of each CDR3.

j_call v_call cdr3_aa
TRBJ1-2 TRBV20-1 CSATTVLANYGYTF
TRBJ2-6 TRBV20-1 CSAGGGSGANVLTF
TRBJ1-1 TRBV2 CASSEEGGTGTEAFF
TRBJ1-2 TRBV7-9 CASSLEGRWRSNYGYTF
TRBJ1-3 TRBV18 CASSGGPKAGNTIYF
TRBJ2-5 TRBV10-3 CAISPTSGGETQYF
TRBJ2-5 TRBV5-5 CASSLETGDPGGTQYF
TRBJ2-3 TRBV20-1 CSAPRTSGVLTDTQYF
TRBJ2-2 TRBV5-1 CASSPDGTNTGELFF
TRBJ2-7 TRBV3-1 CASSRPGRDPYEQYF
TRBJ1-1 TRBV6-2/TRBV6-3 CASSYRTGLANTEAFF
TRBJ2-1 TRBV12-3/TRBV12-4 CASSGPMRGDNEQFF
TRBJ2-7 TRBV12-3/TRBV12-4 CASSHVWEQYF
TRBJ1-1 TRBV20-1 CSARDQGGSGTEAFF
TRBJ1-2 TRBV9 CASNRDSKANYGYTF
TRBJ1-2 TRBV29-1 CSVARTDLYYGYTF
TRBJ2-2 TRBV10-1 CASSTGGADTGELFF
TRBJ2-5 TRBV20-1 CSAIGGRGLETQYF
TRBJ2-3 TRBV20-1 CSARHSGLAGGVTDTQYF
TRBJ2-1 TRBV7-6 CASSSSGGGNNEQFF
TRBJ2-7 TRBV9 CASSVGIASSYEQYF
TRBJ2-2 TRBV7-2 CASSRTSGIVGELFF
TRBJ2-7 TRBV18 CASSPPAGGSYEQYF
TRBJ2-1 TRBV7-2 CASNRLAGGIRSSYNEQFF
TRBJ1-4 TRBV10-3 CAISEPGVNEKLFF
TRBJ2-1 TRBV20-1 CSASPYPGLAGISSYNEQFF
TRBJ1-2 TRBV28 CASSYGTQGSGYTF
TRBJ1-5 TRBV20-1 CSARGSGNQPQHF
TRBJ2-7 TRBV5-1 CASSPRSGVSSYEQYF
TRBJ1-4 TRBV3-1 CASSQRPTGGYEKLFF
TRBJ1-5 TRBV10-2 CASRGQGGNQPQHF
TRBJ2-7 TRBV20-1 CSAAGTGSYEQYF
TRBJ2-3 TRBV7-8 CASSGDSDTQYF
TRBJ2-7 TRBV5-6 CASSLGHYEDSSYEQYF
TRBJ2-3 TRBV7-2 CASGGATDTQYF
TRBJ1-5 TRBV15 CATSRDQGNQPQHF
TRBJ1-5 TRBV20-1 CSAAQDFNQPQHF
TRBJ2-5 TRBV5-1 CASSAGGQQETQYF
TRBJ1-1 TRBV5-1 CASTPDRVTEAFF
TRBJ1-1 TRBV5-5 CASSSTVYGTEAFF
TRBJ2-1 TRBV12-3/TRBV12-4 CASVPQGRNEQFF
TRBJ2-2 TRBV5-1 CASSLKQTGELFF
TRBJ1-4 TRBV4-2 CASSTGPTFEEKLFF
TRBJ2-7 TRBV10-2 CASSGTTTYEQYF
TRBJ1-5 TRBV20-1 CSARDPTGRNQPQHF
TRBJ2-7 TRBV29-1 CSVKSAGTSYEQYF
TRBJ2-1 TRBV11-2 CASSLDPQSSYNEQFF
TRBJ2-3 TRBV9 CASSPRRSTDTQYF
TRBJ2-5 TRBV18 CASSPAGKETQYF
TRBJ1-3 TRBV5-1 CASSLAGTGAISGNTIYF